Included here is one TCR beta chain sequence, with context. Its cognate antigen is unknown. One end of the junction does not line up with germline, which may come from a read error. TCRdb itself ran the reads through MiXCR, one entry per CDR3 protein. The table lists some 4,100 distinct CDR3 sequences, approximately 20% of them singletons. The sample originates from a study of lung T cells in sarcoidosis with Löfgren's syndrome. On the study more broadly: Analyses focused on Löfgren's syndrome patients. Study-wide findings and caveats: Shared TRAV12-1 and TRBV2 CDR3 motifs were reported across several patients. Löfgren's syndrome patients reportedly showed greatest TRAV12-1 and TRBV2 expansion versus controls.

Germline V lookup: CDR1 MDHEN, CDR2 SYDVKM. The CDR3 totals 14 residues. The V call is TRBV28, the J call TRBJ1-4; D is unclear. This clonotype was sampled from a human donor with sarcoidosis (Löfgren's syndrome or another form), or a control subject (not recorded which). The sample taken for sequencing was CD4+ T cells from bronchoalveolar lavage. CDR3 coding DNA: TGTGCCAGCAATACGGCCCCAACTAATGAAAAAGTGTTTTTT. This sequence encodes CASNTAPTNEKVFF.